This T cell receptor beta chain was sequenced for a study of CD8+ T cells in alopecia areata. Study results and limitations: Scalp lesions, especially in alopecia totalis/universalis, had higher clonality than normal scalp. Scalp and blood retained many expanded lesional clones during tofacitinib.

Investigators isolated RNA and reverse transcribed it into cDNA to act as the sequencing template. TCRdb keeps only in-frame clones here, not all; method: immunoSEQ multiplex PCR. The profile shows 170,000 or so clones, roughly 64% of them singletons. A word on this clone: Its antigen is unknown. Other DNA sequences in the same sample also yield this CDR3.

Germline assignment: CDR1 SGDLS and CDR2 YYNGEE. The CDR3 runs to 14 residues. V gave up 0 bases and J gave up 0 bases, with 7 bases separating them. The treatment here: oral pan-JAK inhibitor, 5-10 mg twice daily. Cell sorting on a FACSAria was used to separate CD4+ and CD8+ T cells from the PBMCs. The sequenced sample was CD8+ T cells sorted from blood, obtained at week 24, from a patient treated with tofacitinib. The clonotype was recovered from a human donor with alopecia areata. The V call is TRBV9, the J call TRBJ2-7, with a tentative D call TRBD2 (5 bases). The CDR3 sequence: CASSVGGSSYEQYF. The CDR3 DNA reads TGTGCCAGCAGCGTAGGAGGGAGCTCCTACGAGCAGTACTTC.